The clone carrying this T cell receptor (beta chain) was observed a handful of times. TCRdb re-derived calls from the 5' RACE reads in MiXCR, one entry per CDR3 protein. The data contain 100,000 to 150,000 distinct CDR3 sequences, over 15% of them singletons. The CDR3 extends over 16 amino acids. CDR1 and CDR2 from the germline V gene are MNHEY and SVGAGI. Trimming cost V 3 bases and J 5 bases; bases outside gene matches: 12. This specimen belongs to a study of T-cell memory formation after mild COVID-19. The gene calls are TRBV6-5 and TRBJ2-5; the match to TRBD2 covers 7 bases. The sequence came from a man between 18 and 29 years old who had mild COVID-19 (a few samples of this study predate the infection). Cell type and time point are not known. The sequencing sample was made of PBMCs or a T cell subset sorted from them (not recorded which). CDR3 sequence: CASSYQLAAVGETQYF. DNA for the CDR3: TGTGCCAGCAGTTATCAGCTAGCGGCCGTGGGTGAGACCCAGTACTTC.